This entry is about one TCR beta chain. The antigen is not known. This record comes from a study of blood T cells in healthy people across ages. Study-wide findings and caveats: Relative to aged donors, long-lived donors carried more naive CD4+ cells and displayed higher diversity.

Trimming left V 5 bases short and J 2 bases short, with 15 bases between. The CDR3 loop spans 14 amino acids. CDR1 DFQATT and CDR2 SNEGSKA come from the germline V gene (reference sequence). Next came a second PCR, run for roughly 6 to 11 cycles, which used a sample-barcoded 5' primer along with a J-beta primer mix. TCRdb recomputed calls from the 5' RACE reads with MiXCR, one row per CDR3 protein. The profile shows approximately 700,000 distinct CDR3 sequences, 32% of them singletons. V and J are TRBV20-1 and TRBJ1-2; tentatively, D is TRBD1 (5 bases). Sequencing was carried out using blood. The receptor comes from a woman older than 75 in good health. The CDR3 sequence is CSAYNGGINYGYTF. Here the CDR3 DNA reads TGCAGTGCTTACAACGGGGGAATAAACTATGGCTACACCTTC.